This T cell receptor beta chain emerged from a study of cytomegalovirus exposure and HLA in healthy donors. Study observations and caveats: Earlier analysis found most TCR beta V segments productive about 90% or about 30% of the time. Roughly even sequencing depth across donors was the assumption behind the presence/absence analyses.

This clone was seen once. Its antigen is still unknown. PCR employed 60 Vbeta and 13 Jbeta primers. The method was immunoSEQ multiplex PCR; TCRdb's version includes in-frame clones alone and lacks a portion of them. The top ten clones hold almost 8% of a sample with about 240,000 clones, 81% of them seen once. CDR3 length: 14 residues. CDR1 SNHLY and CDR2 FYNNEI come from the germline V gene. The V and J ends lost 4 bases and 5 bases, in that order; junction bases with no gene match: 4. Sequences were obtained from PBMCs. The chain carries TRBV2 and TRBJ1-2; the match to TRBD1 covers 10 bases. The source of this sequence is a woman aged 55-70 years in good health and CMV-seropositive. As DNA, the CDR3 is TGTGCCAGCAGTGGGACAGGGGGGTTGTATGGCTACACCTTC. It codes for CASSGTGGLYGYTF.